Each of the 22 T cell receptor beta chains below was sequenced from the same sample in a study of blood T cell repertoires in COVID-19. Using immunoSEQ multiplex PCR, the repertoire was profiled, and TCRdb retains in-frame clones only, with some absent. The sample lists about 39,000 clones, more than 80% occurring once. The sequenced material came from peripheral blood. Receptor source: a man aged 55 to 70 with acute or convalescent COVID-19.

This rearrangement joins TRBV18 to TRBJ2-1; 8 bases fit TRBD2. The length of the CDR3 is 13 residues. Germline CDR1 is KGHSH and CDR2 is LQKENI. V was pared by 4 bases and J by 6 bases, with 2 bases of the junction left unmatched. The CDR3 nucleotides read TGTGCCAGCTCACTCGGGACTAGCAATGAGCAGTTCTTC. As protein: CASSLGTSNEQFF.

The V gene is TRBV14, the J gene TRBJ2-1; 7 bases align to TRBD2. Germline loops: CDR1 SGHDN, CDR2 FVKESK. Germline trimming cut 4 bases from V and 6 bases from J; bases unmatched to any gene: 9. The CDR3 is 15 residues long. The CDR3 region has the DNA TGTGCCAGCAGCCCCTCCGGGACTAACCCCAATGAGCAGTTCTTC. As protein: CASSPSGTNPNEQFF.

This chain connects TRBV28 to TRBJ1-3, with 7 bases fitting TRBD1. Germline CDR1 and CDR2: MDHEN and SYDVKM. Trimming cost V 5 bases and J 4 bases; bases outside gene matches: 8. This CDR3 comprises 15 residues. CDR3 protein: CASSTRQGTGNTIYF. DNA for the CDR3: TGTGCCAGCAGTACTAGACAGGGTACAGGAAACACCATATATTTT.

The genes are TRBV24-1 and TRBJ2-2; TRBD2 is a possible D gene (5 bases). From germline, CDR1 is KGHDR and CDR2 SFDVKD. CDR3 size: 16 residues. Trimming pared 3 bases from V and 6 bases from J, leaving 16 bases between. CDR3 in DNA: TGTGCCACCAGTGATCCAACGAGGACTGTCCCCGGGGAGCTGTTTTTT. Its translation is CATSDPTRTVPGELFF.

V is TRBV5-1 and J is TRBJ2-3; 8 bases are a match to TRBD2. CDR1 and CDR2 from the germline V gene are SGHRS and YFSETQ. The CDR3 runs 15 residues. V dropped 9 bases and J dropped 4; count of bases not matched to a gene: 13. CDR3 nucleotides: TGCGCCACCATGTATGGCGGGGGGCGACCAGATACGCAGTATTTT. Translated, it gives CATMYGGGRPDTQYF.

The genes are TRBV27 and TRBJ2-2; 11 positions agree with TRBD2. Germline loops: CDR1 MNHEY, CDR2 SMNVEV (reference sequence). The CDR3 consists of 17 residues. V shed 1 base and J 4 bases; nucleotides not matched to a gene: 5. CDR3 nucleotide sequence: TGTGCCAGCAGTTTATGGGTTAGCGGGGGGGCCACCGGGGAGCTGTTTTTT. Amino acid sequence: CASSLWVSGGATGELFF.

This chain links TRBV12-3 or TRBV12-4 with TRBJ1-2; 7 bases fit TRBD1. The CDR3 spans 12 residues. V gave up 4 bases and J gave up 7 bases; unmatched junction bases: 3. In nucleotides, the CDR3 is TGTGCCAGCAGTTCACAGGGGACTGGCTACACCTTC. This gives the protein CASSSQGTGYTF.

The sample holds a few counts of this clone. The V and J genes are TRBV2 and TRBJ2-2; TRBD1 matches 9 bases. The CDR3 is 15 residues long. V was clipped by 6 bases and J by 6 bases; unmatched bases: 8. The germline V gene encodes CDR1 SNHLY and CDR2 FYNNEI. Written as DNA, the CDR3 is TGTGCCAGCAGGCCCGGGACAGGGAAGGCCGGGGAGCTGTTTTTT. It translates to CASRPGTGKAGELFF.

This clone was counted a few times. The chain couples TRBV19 to TRBJ1-5; D might be TRBD1 (5 bases). Germline V lookup: CDR1 LNHDA, CDR2 SQIVND (reference sequence). The CDR3 totals 16 residues. The V gene lost 1 base and the J gene lost 1 base, with 11 bases spanning the gap. CDR3 DNA: TGTGCCAGTAGTATAGTTGGGGGGTTGAGCAATCAGCCCCAGCATTTT. This sequence encodes CASSIVGGLSNQPQHF.

The CDR3, as DNA: TGTGCCAGCAGTTTAGGGGGCGCCGGGAACACTGAAGCTTTCTTT. As protein: CASSLGGAGNTEAFF. The chain links TRBV28 to TRBJ1-1; possibly TRBD1 for D (6 bases). CDR3 size: 15 residues. Germline CDR1 and CDR2: MDHEN and SYDVKM. V was trimmed by 2 bases and J by 1 base, leaving 11 bases between them.

The chain employs TRBV3-1 (or the pseudogene TRBV3-2) and TRBJ1-5; possible D gene TRBD1, 5 bases. V shed 1 base and J shed 7 bases, with 17 bases lying between them. The V gene's germline CDR1 is LGHDT and CDR2 YNNKEL (reference sequence). This CDR3 is built from 16 residues. The CDR3 spells CASSQGGGWARQPQHF. CDR3 nucleotide sequence: TGTGCCAGCAGCCAAGGCGGGGGGTGGGCCCGACAGCCCCAGCATTTT.

The J gene is TRBJ2-1, the V gene TRBV19, with 9 bases aligning to TRBD2. V dropped 5 bases and J dropped 4; count of bases not matched to a gene: 12. Looked up from germline, CDR1 is LNHDA and CDR2 is SQIVND (reference sequence). The CDR3 length is 17 residues. The CDR3 region is CASSPAPAGGPYNEQFF. CDR3 in DNA: TGTGCCAGTAGTCCCGCCCCAGCGGGAGGCCCTTACAATGAGCAGTTCTTC.

The chain is built from TRBV28 and TRBJ1-6; D ambiguous. Germline V gives CDR1 MDHEN, CDR2 SYDVKM. The V and J ends lost 8 bases and 10 bases respectively, with 15 bases between them. The CDR3 is 13 amino acids. For the CDR3, the DNA is TGTGCCAGCCGACCGGCAGGCCCCTCACCCCTCCACTTT. It encodes CASRPAGPSPLHF.

The chain employs TRBV24-1 and TRBJ1-3, with 7 positions matching TRBD1. Per germline, CDR1 KGHDR and CDR2 SFDVKD. J was trimmed by 5 bases and V by 3 bases; bases with no gene match: 9. This CDR3 is 16 amino acids long. The CDR3 sequence is CATSDRGQLSRNTIYF. CDR3 bases: TGTGCCACCAGTGATCGGGGACAGCTTTCTCGAAACACCATATATTTT.

V is TRBV9 and J is TRBJ1-4, with D hard to call. V was trimmed by 2 bases and J by 0 bases, leaving 8 bases between them. The CDR3 spans 15 residues. CDR1 is SGDLS and CDR2 is YYNGEE in the germline V gene. The CDR3 DNA reads as TGTGCCAGCAGCGTGGGAGTTACAACTAATGAAAAACTGTTTTTT. As protein: CASSVGVTTNEKLFF.

The chain employs TRBV12-3 or TRBV12-4 and TRBJ2-2; D is possibly TRBD2 (5 bases). Trimming stripped 3 bases from V and 7 bases from J, with 9 bases between. The CDR3 contains 13 residues. The CDR3 DNA sequence: TGTGCCAGCAGTTTCGCGGACTTCGGGGAGCTGTTTTTT. Translation gives CASSFADFGELFF.

The chain joins TRBV5-6 to TRBJ1-2; unclear D gene. V lost 4 bases and J lost 0, with 22 bases in between. CDR1 SGHDT and CDR2 YYEEEE come from the germline V gene. There are 18 residues in the CDR3. CDR3: CASSPLPGPGISNYGYTF. The CDR3 nucleotides are TGTGCCAGCAGCCCCCTTCCAGGCCCCGGGATATCTAACTATGGCTACACCTTC.

The rearrangement joins TRBV5-6 to TRBJ2-7; 7 positions agree with TRBD2. In germline, CDR1 is SGHDT, CDR2 YYEEEE. This CDR3 comprises 19 residues. Trimming removed 0 bases from V and 0 bases from J; junction bases left unmatched: 15. The CDR3 spells CASSLDPWGGSRSSYEQYF. The CDR3 nucleotides read TGTGCCAGCAGCTTGGACCCGTGGGGGGGGTCCAGGAGCTCCTACGAGCAGTACTTC.

The V and J genes are TRBV5-1 and TRBJ2-7; TRBD2 is a possible D gene (6 bases). The CDR3 has 14 residues. The V and J ends lost 0 bases and 4 bases respectively, with 11 bases between them. Germline V gives CDR1 SGHRS, CDR2 YFSETQ. The CDR3 region has the DNA TGCGCCAGCAGCTTGGAACGGGAGTTATACGAGCAGTACTTC. Translation gives CASSLERELYEQYF.

The chain combines TRBV6-6 with TRBJ2-7; D not resolved. The CDR3 totals 13 residues. V lost 2 bases and J lost 3, with 8 bases in between. CDR1 MNHNY and CDR2 SVGAGI come from the germline V gene (reference sequence). The CDR3 sequence: CASSYTISYEQYF. The DNA for the CDR3 is TGTGCCAGCAGTTACACGATTAGCTACGAGCAGTACTTC.

This sequence joins TRBV2 and TRBJ1-6; TRBD1 matches at 7 bases. This CDR3 spans 18 amino acids. CDR1 and CDR2 from the germline V gene are SNHLY and FYNNEI. After removal of 2 bases from V and 8 bases from J, the junction contained 15 bases not matched to a gene. As DNA, the CDR3 is TGTGCCAGCAGTGAATATGGCGGGACAGCCGGGCGGGATTCACCCCTCCACTTT. This sequence encodes CASSEYGGTAGRDSPLHF.

The rearrangement joins TRBV6-2 or TRBV6-3 to TRBJ1-1; D remains unclear. Trimming took off 4 bases at V and 4 bases at J, with 16 bases between the two ends. Germline V gene lookup returns CDR1 MNHEY and CDR2 SVGEGT. The CDR3 sequence is 15 residues long. The CDR3 loop is CASSSRWTTSTEAFF. CDR3 sequence (DNA): TGTGCCAGCAGTTCACGGTGGACGACTAGCACTGAAGCTTTCTTT.